This T cell receptor (beta chain) was recorded in a study of neurological immune-mediated disorders. This clonotype appeared many times. cDNA synthesis was performed by 5'RACE with 10-nucleotide random UMIs. Sequencing runs each yielded over 170 million TCR-beta sequences from 15-18 subjects. MiXCR was run by TCRdb on the 5' RACE reads, yielding one entry per CDR3 protein. The data contain approximately 48,000 distinct CDR3 sequences, around 16% of them singletons. This receptor was obtained from a man aged 60 to 75 in good health. The source material was PBMCs.

The CDR3 sequence is CASSYTGDTQYF. CDR3 DNA sequence: TGTGCCAGCAGTTACACAGGAGATACGCAGTATTTT. The chain employs TRBV6-5 and TRBJ2-3; D is possibly TRBD1 (5 bases). Trimming left V 2 bases short and J 5 bases short, with 5 bases between. Looked up from germline, CDR1 is MNHEY and CDR2 is SVGAGI. This CDR3 has 12 residues.